The present entry profiles one T cell receptor beta chain with its context. The ends lost 6 bases at V and 7 bases at J; junction bases unmatched: 11. The germline V gene encodes CDR1 SNHLY and CDR2 FYNNEI. CDR3 size: 16 residues. This sample was taken from a study of identifying expanded T cells in peripheral blood. Measured with immunoSEQ multiplex PCR; TCRdb has only the in-frame clones, and not every one. The data hold about 97,000 clones, with approximately 89% observed a single time. This TCR came from a person aged 18 to 75 in good health. The genes are TRBV2 and TRBJ1-4; 10 bases agree with TRBD1. Sequencing was carried out using blood. The CDR3: CASSPPRGTGVEKLFF. DNA of the CDR3: TGTGCCAGCAGCCCCCCGAGGGGGACAGGGGTTGAAAAACTGTTTTTT.